One and the same sample provided the 22 T cell receptor beta chains below, sequenced in a study of T-cell reconstitution after alpha-beta-depleted transplantation in children. For TCRbeta, the library was prepared with unique molecular identifiers. TCRdb re-analysed the PCR reads in MiXCR, keeping a single row per CDR3 protein. This table holds 360,000 or so distinct CDR3 sequences, roughly 20% found once. The sample here was PBMCs from the stem cell graft donor, taken from the stem cell graft. The source of these receptors is a human donor who donated a stem cell graft to a child with acute myeloid leukemia.

This clonotype turned up a few times. The V call is TRBV5-1, the J call TRBJ1-5, with 7 bases matching TRBD1. CDR1 SGHRS and CDR2 YFSETQ come from the germline V gene. This CDR3 region has 13 residues. The V and J ends lost 4 bases and 7 bases, in that order; junction bases with no gene match: 5. CDR3 nucleotide sequence: TGCGCCAGCAGCCGGGACAGCGACCAGCCCCAGCATTTT. Translating gives CASSRDSDQPQHF.

This clonotype was seen ten or more times. The chain uses TRBV20-1 and TRBJ2-2; 12 bases fit TRBD2. V trimming: 6 bases; J trimming: 2 bases; junction bases outside the gene matches: 7. Germline CDR1 reads DFQATT; CDR2 reads SNEGSKA (reference sequence). This CDR3 contains 16 residues. CDR3 loop: CSAEGLAGTNTGELFF. The CDR3 nucleotides are TGCAGTGCCGAAGGACTAGCGGGGACCAACACCGGGGAGCTGTTTTTT.

This clonotype was observed a few times. The chain is built from TRBV11-2 and TRBJ2-7; 7 bases are a match to TRBD2. This CDR3 spans 14 amino acids. The J segment lost 5 bases and the V segment lost 2 bases, leaving 6 bases of the junction unmatched. CDR1 SGHAT and CDR2 FQNNGV come from the germline V gene. CDR3 in DNA: TGTGCCAGCAGCTTACCGGGGGGATGGGACGAGCAGTACTTC. The encoded protein is CASSLPGGWDEQYF.

This clonotype was seen a handful of times. The gene calls are TRBV4-1 and TRBJ2-7; D not certain. Trimming removed 2 bases from V and 4 bases from J, with 9 bases in between. CDR3 length equals 13 residues. Germline CDR1 reads MGHRA; CDR2 reads YSYEKL. Here the CDR3 reads CASSQTSEYEQYF. For the CDR3, the DNA is TGCGCCAGCAGCCAAACCTCCGAATACGAGCAGTACTTC.

This clonotype showed up just a few times. The genes are TRBV10-3 and TRBJ1-1, with TRBD1 identical over 9 bases. This CDR3 spans 15 amino acids. Trimming cost V 6 bases and J 1 base; bases outside gene matches: 6. The germline V gene encodes CDR1 ENHRY and CDR2 SYGVKD. CDR3 bases: TGTGCCATCAGCTCGGGGACAGGGTGGAACACTGAAGCTTTCTTT. Its translation: CAISSGTGWNTEAFF.

In this sample, this clonotype turned up many times. The chain carries TRBV29-1 and TRBJ1-2; D may be TRBD1 (6 bases). There are 15 residues in the CDR3. The ends were cut back, 5 bases at V and 8 bases at J, with 24 bases in the middle. CDR1 and CDR2 from the germline V gene are SQVTM and ANQGSEA. DNA for the CDR3: TGCAGCGTTCTCCGGGACACGGCTATCGTTGGCGGCTACACCTTC. This codes for CSVLRDTAIVGGYTF.

This clonotype has only a few counts. This chain connects TRBV7-9 to TRBJ2-7, with TRBD2 matching 7 bases. V shed 2 bases and J 2 bases; nucleotides not matched to a gene: 9. CDR1 is SEHNR, CDR2 FQNEAQ, per germline (reference sequence). CDR3 length: 16 residues. The CDR3 reads CASSLLTSTMTYEQYF. Written as DNA, the CDR3 is TGTGCCAGCAGCTTATTGACTAGCACTATGACCTACGAGCAGTACTTC.

The chain combines TRBV11-3 with TRBJ2-6; no firm D call. Between the trimmed V and J ends, which lost 3 bases and 1 base, there was a span of 4 bases. Germline assignment: CDR1 SGHNT and CDR2 YENEEA. CDR3 length: 14 residues. The CDR3 is CASSFQSGANVLTF. The CDR3 DNA reads TGTGCCAGCAGCTTCCAATCTGGGGCCAACGTCCTGACTTTC.

V is TRBV7-6 and J is TRBJ2-1; TRBD1 aligns across 10 bases. Trimming removed 4 bases from V and 5 bases from J; junction bases left unmatched: 5. The V gene's germline CDR1 is SGHVS and CDR2 FNYEAQ. The CDR3 is 15 amino acids. The CDR3 nucleotides are TGTGCCAGCAGCTCAACGGGACAGGGGAACAATGAGCAGTTCTTC. Protein: CASSSTGQGNNEQFF.

In its sample, this clonotype was seen many times. The genes are TRBV20-1 and TRBJ2-7, with D tentatively TRBD1 (6 bases). Trimming removed 3 bases from V and 7 bases from J, with 25 bases in between. Germline CDR1 and CDR2: DFQATT and SNEGSKA (reference sequence). There are 16 residues in the CDR3. DNA for the CDR3: TGCAGTGCTAGCCCCCTAAGACAGGCTACCTACGGAGAGCAGTACTTC. Protein sequence: CSASPLRQATYGEQYF.

For this clonotype: At one of its ends the junction is not consistent with the germline gene, which may arise from a read error. The chain joins TRBV20-1 to TRBJ2-1; no clear D. Germline CDR1 is DFQATT and CDR2 is SNEGSKA (reference sequence). The CDR3 is 17 amino acids. The CDR3 protein is CCAIGPTSVANYNEQFF. The CDR3 nucleotides read TGCTGTGCTATAGGACCTACGTCTGTCGCCAACTACAATGAGCAGTTCTTC.

In its sample, this clonotype was seen a few times. The rearrangement joins TRBV9 to TRBJ2-3, with a weak D call TRBD1 (6 bases). V lost 0 bases and J lost 1, with 12 bases in between. Germline CDR1 and CDR2: SGDLS and YYNGEE. This CDR3 region has 16 residues. CDR3 amino acids: CASSVVVQGGTDTQYF. The CDR3, as DNA: TGTGCCAGCAGCGTAGTAGTACAGGGTGGCACAGATACGCAGTATTTT.

The chain uses TRBV7-9 and TRBJ2-1; weak D call: TRBD2 (6 bases). V was pared by 1 base and J by 5 bases, with 15 bases between. CDR1 and CDR2 (germline): SEHNR, FQNEAQ (reference sequence). The length of the CDR3 is 16 residues. The CDR3 nucleotides are TGTGCCAGCAGCTTAGATCGGGGCGGCGGGAACAATGAGCAGTTCTTC. Protein sequence: CASSLDRGGGNNEQFF.

CDR3 loop: CASSFQDEQYF. In DNA form, the CDR3 reads TGCGCCAGCAGCTTCCAGGACGAGCAGTACTTC. The V gene is TRBV5-1, the J gene TRBJ2-7; no clear D. Germline CDR1 and CDR2: SGHRS and YFSETQ. V lost 2 bases and J lost 5, with 5 bases in between. The CDR3 spans 11 residues.

This clonotype was counted at least ten times. The chain joins TRBV12-3 or TRBV12-4 to TRBJ2-1, with D perhaps matching TRBD1 (6 bases). Trimming took off 2 bases at V and 10 bases at J, with 12 bases between the two ends. There are 13 residues in the CDR3. The CDR3 region has the DNA TGTGCCAGCAGTTTAACCAGGGGAAAGGAGCAGTTCTTC. Residues: CASSLTRGKEQFF.

The chain recombines TRBV20-1 with TRBJ1-1; D gene ambiguous. This CDR3 has 13 amino acids. Between the trimmed V and J ends, which lost 3 bases and 0 bases, there was a span of 8 bases. CDR1 and CDR2 from the germline V gene are DFQATT and SNEGSKA (reference sequence). As DNA, the CDR3 is TGCAGTGCTAGCCCTAATTTGAACACTGAAGCTTTCTTT. Protein: CSASPNLNTEAFF.

A few counts support this clonotype. The rearrangement uses TRBV12-3 or TRBV12-4 and TRBJ2-1, with 8 bases lining up with TRBD1. CDR3 length: 16 residues. V shed 6 bases, J shed 0 bases, and the junction held 7 bases outside the gene matches. The CDR3 spells CASSPRGLLSYNEQFF. The CDR3 region has the DNA TGTGCCAGCAGCCCCAGGGGGCTCCTCTCCTACAATGAGCAGTTCTTC.

A few counts support this clonotype. The J gene is TRBJ2-2, the V gene TRBV6-1; 12 bases match TRBD2. J lost 2 bases, V lost 5 bases, and 12 bases had no gene match. Germline lookup yields CDR1 MNHNS and CDR2 SASEGT. The CDR3 runs to 19 residues. CDR3 nucleotides: TGTGCCAGCAGTCCTACTAGCGGGAGGCCCCACTTTAACACCGGGGAGCTGTTTTTT. This codes for CASSPTSGRPHFNTGELFF.

This sequence joins TRBV3-1 and TRBJ2-7; D is undetermined. Per germline, CDR1 LGHDT and CDR2 YNNKEL (reference sequence). V dropped 1 base and J dropped 13 bases, with 20 bases sitting between them. This CDR3 is built from 14 residues. CDR3 sequence reads: CASSQVHVGSYPYF. The CDR3 DNA reads TGTGCCAGCAGCCAAGTGCACGTGGGGTCGTACCCCTACTTC.

This clonotype was counted at least ten times. The chain has TRBV20-1 and TRBJ2-1, with 12 nucleotides matching TRBD2. After removal of 0 bases from V and 7 bases from J, the junction contained 7 bases not matched to a gene. Germline CDR1 and CDR2: DFQATT and SNEGSKA (reference sequence). The CDR3 sequence is 16 residues long. The CDR3 loop reads CSARDPSGRALNEQFF. The CDR3 bases are TGCAGTGCTAGAGACCCTAGCGGGAGGGCCTTAAATGAGCAGTTCTTC.

The V call is TRBV29-1, the J call TRBJ2-7; 12 nucleotides line up with TRBD2. Trimming removed 0 bases from V and 3 bases from J; junction bases left unmatched: 6. CDR3 length: 16 residues. Germline CDR1 reads SQVTM; CDR2 reads ANQGSEA. CDR3 residues: CSVEDRLAGGGYEQYF. The CDR3 nucleotides are TGCAGCGTTGAAGATCGGCTAGCGGGAGGGGGCTACGAGCAGTACTTC.

This clonotype turned up a few times. CDR3 in amino acids: CASRDGQGVQPQHF. The CDR3 DNA is TGTGCCAGCAGGGACGGACAGGGGGTTCAGCCCCAGCATTTT. The chain recombines TRBV5-4 with TRBJ1-5; 10 bases align to TRBD1. V was pared by 5 bases and J by 6 bases, with 5 bases of the junction left unmatched. Per the germline V gene, CDR1 is SGHNT and CDR2 is YYREEE (reference sequence). The CDR3 covers 14 residues.